This T cell receptor beta chain was sequenced for a study of shared clonotypes between healthy human individuals. For the study at large: The composition of the donors was a couple of women and three men aged 18 to 49. Study-wide results and limits: Generally, naive subsets (rather than memory subsets) showed larger estimated richness.

As concerns this clone: Its antigen is as yet unknown.

Both subsets, CD45RA+ naive and CD45RA-negative memory, were split from the CD4+ cells. Generated by immunoSEQ multiplex PCR, the TCRdb table keeps only in-frame clones and is missing some. The sample comprises fewer than 1.4 million clones, 78% of which are singletons, and around 0.61% rests with the top ten. Sequencing was done on a sample of memory CD4+ T cells from PBMCs. This sample's subset: CD45RA-negative fraction. The TCR sequence derives from a man between 18 and 35 years old in good health. Some clones in this sample may be carry-over from other donors' samples.

The CDR3 DNA follows: TGTGCCAGCAGTTTATCTTCATCCAGCTACCCCCCCAACATTCAGTACTTC. This sequence encodes CASSLSSSSYPPNIQYF. The chain joins TRBV27 to TRBJ2-4; D is unclear. This CDR3 region has 17 residues. The V end lost 0 bases, the J end lost 7 bases, and 19 bases lay between the germline ends. Germline CDR1 and CDR2: MNHEY and SMNVEV (reference sequence).